This TCR beta chain comes out of a study of blood T cell repertoires in COVID-19 (dated by TCRdb to 2020 to 2021). Concerning the study at large: The collaborator samples originated in the United States, Italy and Spain and spanned the acute and convalescent phases of COVID-19. The material from the prospective study consisted of cDNA or gDNA derived from T cells, B-cell-depleted T cells, or PBMCs. The dataset comprised deeply sampled blood TCRbeta repertoires from subjects exposed to, actively infected with, or recovered from COVID-19. The repertoires were released in a freely available public database intended as a resource for research on the immune response to SARS-CoV-2. The samples were drawn from the first 160 participants of the ongoing ImmuneRACE study and from about 1,200 subjects provided by 6 global collaborators. The sample metadata nearly always contained a de-identified subject ID, COVID-19 status, age in years and sex. Where available, HLA class I and class II types were obtained from metadata supplied by the sample provider rather than from assay-based typing. The research as a whole found: The amount of clinical and demographic metadata varied by source and participant and was provided uncurated.

TCRbeta CDR3 regions were amplified from genomic DNA using the immunoSEQ Assay, a bias-controlled multiplex PCR. Concerning the study's data processing: The number of nucleated cells in each sample was estimated by amplification of reference gene primers within the assay. To quantify the absolute abundance of each unique TCRbeta CDR3 rearrangement, sequence reads were collapsed and filtered. For each sample, productive Simpson clonality was calculated by taking the square root of Simpson's diversity index across productive rearrangements. In its TCRdb copy, this immuneACCESS table keeps in-frame sequences only and misses some clones. Where compared with another copy, unresolved V genes explain less than half of these, and the others have no known cause. V, J and clone size are those of that table, while D and trimming were read from the DNA. The sample table contains approximately 72,000 clones; only one count was recorded for over 75% of them. About 23% of the sample comes from the top ten.

Remarks on this clone: Its antigen has not been determined. No qualities accompany the bases; no much larger clone lies one base away.

CDR1 and CDR2 (LNHDA, SQIVND) derive from the germline V gene (reference sequence). The CDR3 measures 13 amino acids from cysteine to phenylalanine. Only the CDR3 region is kept as DNA, spanning 39 bases read in frame from base 1. V loses 3 bases of germline sequence and J loses 4 bases, and the interval between the two ends is 7 bases. Whole blood was collected in K2EDTA tubes by collaborating institutions according to the institutions' own protocols. For TCRbeta analysis, collaborators shipped samples in one of three forms: frozen whole blood, isolated PBMCs, or DNA extracted from either of those sample types.

This receptor was obtained from a man aged 45-60 years with acute or convalescent COVID-19. Sequenced sample: peripheral blood. The rearranged segments are TRBV19 and TRBJ1-5; a weak D assignment points to TRBD1 (5 bases agree). The CDR3: CASSIRTNQPQHF. The nucleotide sequence reads TGTGCCAGTAGTATCAGGACAAATCAGCCCCAGCATTTT.